This entry lists 32 T cell receptor beta chains sequenced from one sample in a study of T-cell memory formation after mild COVID-19. TCRdb re-called the 5' RACE reads through MiXCR, storing one row per CDR3 protein. This sample has roughly 250,000 distinct CDR3 sequences; approximately 16% occur once, and the top ten carry 22%. The sample comprised PBMCs or a T cell subset sorted from them (not recorded which). The origin of the receptors is a man between 18 and 29 years old who had mild COVID-19 (a few samples of this study predate the infection). Cell type and time point are not known.

In this sample, this clonotype turned up a few times. The chain uses TRBV11-2 and TRBJ1-1, with no clear D. Germline V gene data show CDR1 as SGHAT and CDR2 as FQNNGV. V gave up 6 bases and J gave up 9 bases, with 20 bases separating them. This CDR3 has 14 amino acids. CDR3 coding DNA: TGTGCCAGCAGTCCCATGTCGGGCAGAGGGAAAGCTTTCTTT. Translating gives CASSPMSGRGKAFF.

The chain uses TRBV5-1 and TRBJ2-7, with 7 nucleotides matching TRBD1. Germline CDR1 reads SGHRS; CDR2 reads YFSETQ. Unmatched junction bases numbered 11, after V lost 3 bases and J lost 2 bases. The CDR3 is made up of 16 amino acids. The CDR3 sequence: CASSYQGVQGAYEQYF. DNA of the CDR3: TGCGCCAGCAGCTACCAGGGGGTACAGGGCGCCTACGAGCAGTACTTC. The whole variable domain, filled in from reference TRBV5-1 and TRBJ2-7, reads KAGVTQTPRYLIKTRGQQVTLSCSPISGHRSVSWYQQTPGQGLQFLFEYFSETQRNKGNFPGRFSGRQFSNSRSEMNVSTLELGDSALYLCASSYQGVQGAYEQYFGPGTRLTVT.

The V call is TRBV9, the J call TRBJ1-2; 7 positions match TRBD1. The CDR3 totals 14 residues. V gave up 3 bases and J gave up 4 bases; unmatched junction bases: 6. Germline CDR1 SGDLS, CDR2 YYNGEE. The CDR3 coding sequence is TGTGCCAGCAGCGCATACCGGGACAGCTATGGCTACACCTTC. It yields the protein CASSAYRDSYGYTF.

By share of the sample, this clonotype is medium-sized. The V gene is TRBV4-3, the J gene TRBJ1-1; no reliable D call. Germline V gene lookup returns CDR1 LGHNA and CDR2 YSLEER. CDR3 length: 14 residues. Trimming stripped 2 bases from V and 3 bases from J, with 10 bases between. DNA for the CDR3: TGCGCCAGCAGCCAATGGGCGAAGGACACTGAAGCTTTCTTT. Translated, it gives CASSQWAKDTEAFF.

This chain uses TRBV7-2 with TRBJ2-3; D is uncertain. Trimming took off 5 bases at V and 2 bases at J, with 11 bases between the two ends. Germline lookup yields CDR1 SGHTA and CDR2 FQGNSA. The CDR3 length is 14 residues. This chain's CDR3 is CASSRTDYTDTQYF. For the CDR3, the DNA is TGTGCCAGCAGCCGGACCGATTACACAGATACGCAGTATTTT.

The rearrangement joins TRBV5-1 to TRBJ2-7; D is perhaps TRBD1 (5 bases). V shed 0 bases and J shed 5 bases, with 18 bases lying between them. The CDR3 loop spans 16 amino acids. Germline CDR1 is SGHRS and CDR2 is YFSETQ. In DNA form, the CDR3 reads TGCGCCAGCAGCTTGGCCTTGGTCCAGGGCCTCCACGAGCAGTACTTC. Protein sequence: CASSLALVQGLHEQYF.

The CDR3 loop is CASSLAPGWNEQFF. CDR3 in DNA: TGTGCCAGCAGCTTAGCTCCGGGTTGGAATGAGCAGTTCTTC. The J gene is TRBJ2-1, the V gene TRBV5-4; D is uncertain. Germline values: CDR1 SGHNT, CDR2 YYREEE (reference sequence). CDR3 length: 14 residues. V gave up 2 bases and J gave up 7 bases, with 13 bases separating them.

This clonotype appeared a few times. This rearrangement joins TRBV7-9 to TRBJ2-3; the D is unclear. V was trimmed by 0 bases and J by 10 bases, leaving 5 bases between them. This CDR3 has 11 residues. Germline CDR1 and CDR2: SEHNR and FQNEAQ (reference sequence). The CDR3: CASSLAFPQYF. The CDR3 DNA is TGTGCCAGCAGCTTAGCGTTTCCGCAGTATTTT.

The V call is TRBV7-2, the J call TRBJ2-6, with D possibly TRBD1 on 6 matching bases. With 5 bases removed from V and 4 bases from J, the gap between germline ends came to 15 bases. Germline V lookup: CDR1 SGHTA, CDR2 FQGNSA. CDR3 length equals 16 residues. As DNA, the CDR3 is TGTGCCAGCAGCGTCGCAGGGGTGAACGGGGCCAACGTCCTGACTTTC. It yields the protein CASSVAGVNGANVLTF.

V and J are TRBV27 and TRBJ1-3; the D gene is possibly TRBD1 (5 bases). Per germline, CDR1 MNHEY and CDR2 SMNVEV (reference sequence). The V end lost 7 bases, the J end lost 4 bases, and 14 bases lay between the germline ends. The CDR3 is 14 residues long. The CDR3 DNA sequence: TGTGCCAGCAAGTCCGGGGGGTCCGGAAACACCATATATTTT. Residues: CASKSGGSGNTIYF.

The gene calls are TRBV7-9 and TRBJ1-2, with D unclear. The CDR3 has 14 residues. V shed 5 bases and J shed 3 bases, with 13 bases lying between them. Germline CDR1 reads SEHNR; CDR2 reads FQNEAQ (reference sequence). CDR3 in DNA: TGTGCCAGCAGCCCCCCCACAGAATACTATGGCTACACCTTC. Protein product: CASSPPTEYYGYTF.

This clonotype turned up a few times. The chain joins TRBV4-1 to TRBJ1-2; no clear D. The germline gives CDR1 MGHRA, CDR2 YSYEKL. The CDR3 contains 11 residues. The V end was cut by 3 bases, the J end by 8 bases, with 7 bases between. CDR3 sequence (DNA): TGCGCCAGCAGCCATGTGGGGGGCTACACCTTC. Protein: CASSHVGGYTF.

The chain combines TRBV7-8 with TRBJ2-7, with 7 bases identical to TRBD2. V lost 2 bases and J lost 2; bases outside the gene matches: 6. Germline V CDR1 and CDR2: SGHVS, FQNEAQ. The CDR3 spans 15 residues. For the CDR3, the DNA is TGTGCCAGCAGCTTACGGGCTAGCGGTACCTACGAGCAGTACTTC. This translates into CASSLRASGTYEQYF. The full variable domain, completed using reference TRBV7-8 and TRBJ2-7, is GAGVSQSPRYKVAKRGQDVALRCDPISGHVSLFWYQQALGQGPEFLTYFQNEAQLDKSGLPSDRFFAERPEGSVSTLKIQRTQQEDSAVYLCASSLRASGTYEQYFGPGTRLTVT.

A few counts support this clonotype. V is TRBV2 and J is TRBJ2-1; TRBD2 is a possible D gene (5 bases). Trimming shortened V by 4 bases and J by 8 bases, and 6 bases separated the two germline ends. Germline CDR1 reads SNHLY; CDR2 reads FYNNEI. CDR3 length: 11 amino acids. The CDR3 DNA follows: TGTGCCAGCAGTGTGGACTATGAGCAGTTCTTC. Translated, it gives CASSVDYEQFF.

The J gene is TRBJ2-7, the V gene TRBV7-2; tentative D call: TRBD1 (5 bases). CDR3 length: 12 residues. Germline loops: CDR1 SGHTA, CDR2 FQGNSA. Trimming cost V 3 bases and J 6 bases, with 9 bases left between them. The CDR3 region is CASSFSRAEQYF. The CDR3 bases are TGTGCCAGCAGCTTTAGCAGGGCCGAGCAGTACTTC.

This clonotype appeared a few times. V and J are TRBV11-2 and TRBJ2-1; D possibly corresponds to TRBD1 (6 bases). Trimming took 6 bases from V and 2 from J, leaving 11 bases between them. Germline V gene data show CDR1 as SGHAT and CDR2 as FQNNGV. The CDR3 sequence is 14 residues long. The CDR3 spells CASSGDITYNEQFF. The CDR3 bases are TGTGCCAGCAGTGGGGACATCACCTACAATGAGCAGTTCTTC.

This clonotype was counted a few times. The chain links TRBV15 to TRBJ1-2, with a weak D call TRBD1 (6 bases). CDR1 and CDR2 (germline): LNHNV, YYDKDF (reference sequence). The CDR3 length is 15 residues. The V and J ends lost 0 bases and 7 bases respectively, with 15 bases between them. CDR3: CATSRDQNRVFGYTF. The CDR3 DNA follows: TGTGCCACCAGCAGAGATCAGAACAGGGTGTTTGGCTACACCTTC.

The V gene is TRBV5-6, the J gene TRBJ2-5, with D possibly TRBD1 on 6 matching bases. Trimming removed 0 bases from V and 1 base from J, with 16 bases in between. Germline CDR1 is SGHDT and CDR2 is YYEEEE. This CDR3 has 17 amino acids. CDR3 region: CASSLGSMDRGQETQYF. In DNA form, the CDR3 reads TGTGCCAGCAGCTTGGGATCTATGGACAGAGGCCAAGAGACCCAGTACTTC.

This clonotype was found a few times. The chain recombines TRBV21-1 with TRBJ1-5. TRBV21-1 has pseudogene status. This CDR3 is 14 amino acids long. DNA for the CDR3: TGTGCCAGCAGCAAACGGGATAGCAATCAGCCCCAGCATTTT. Its protein is CASSKRDSNQPQHF.

CDR3 coding DNA: TGTGCCAGCAGCATGGAAAGCACAGATACGCAGTATTTT. It translates to CASSMESTDTQYF. J is TRBJ2-3 and V is TRBV6-4; D not resolved. This CDR3 has 13 residues. The germline V gene has CDR1 MRHNA and CDR2 SNTAGT. V was pared by 6 bases and J by 0 bases, with 7 bases between.

The chain joins TRBV3-1 to TRBJ2-7; D may be TRBD2 (7 bases). Trimming shortened V by 6 bases and J by 7 bases, and 16 bases separated the two germline ends. The CDR3 sequence is 13 residues long. From germline, CDR1 is LGHDT and CDR2 YNNKEL (reference sequence). The DNA for the CDR3 is TGTGCCAGCAGTCCCCGGGGGGCGTCGGAGCAGTACGTC. As protein: CASSPRGASEQYV.

This clonotype was counted between two and nine times. V gene TRBV29-1 combines with J gene TRBJ1-1; D is uncertain. Germline-derived CDR1 and CDR2 are SQVTM and ANQGSEA. CDR3 size: 14 residues. V lost 4 bases, J lost 5 bases, and 17 bases lay in between. Here the CDR3 reads CSVVRNRLGTEAFF. CDR3 bases: TGCAGCGTTGTTCGTAACCGTTTGGGAACTGAAGCTTTCTTT.

The table lists this clonotype with a few counts. This sequence joins TRBV5-1 and TRBJ2-3; TRBD2 matches at 10 bases. The CDR3 totals 15 residues. In germline, CDR1 is SGHRS, CDR2 YFSETQ. The V segment lost 5 bases and the J segment 6 bases; nucleotides outside the gene matches: 9. In DNA form, the CDR3 reads TGCGCCAGCAGTTCGAGCGGGGGGGCCCAGGATACGCAGTATTTT. Translating gives CASSSSGGAQDTQYF.

This clonotype was observed at least ten times. The chain combines TRBV11-2 with TRBJ2-5; D is possibly TRBD2 (6 bases). Germline CDR1 and CDR2: SGHAT and FQNNGV. The CDR3 consists of 12 residues. V shed 8 bases and J shed 0 bases, with 7 bases lying between them. The CDR3 sequence: CASRGYQETQYF. In DNA, the CDR3 is TGTGCCAGCCGGGGGTACCAAGAGACCCAGTACTTC.

The rearrangement links TRBV6-2 or TRBV6-3 to TRBJ2-3; D possibly matches TRBD1 or TRBD2 (6 bases each). Per germline, CDR1 MNHEY and CDR2 SVGEGT. The V end lost 7 bases, the J end lost 5 bases, and 16 bases lay between the germline ends. This CDR3 has 14 amino acids. The CDR3 DNA follows: TGTGCCAGCAAATGGGGGGCCGGGGGAGATACGCAGTATTTT. Translation: CASKWGAGGDTQYF.

This sequence joins TRBV5-6 and TRBJ1-1; a weak D match, TRBD1 (5 bases). CDR3 length: 15 amino acids. In germline, CDR1 is SGHDT, CDR2 YYEEEE. Trimming stripped 4 bases from V and 4 bases from J, with 17 bases between. This chain's CDR3 is CASSPGRYGTTEAFF. The CDR3 DNA follows: TGTGCCAGCAGCCCGGGGAGGTACGGGACCACTGAAGCTTTCTTT.

This rearrangement joins TRBV7-2 to TRBJ1-2; maybe TRBD1 (5 bases). The CDR3 consists of 15 residues. With 1 base removed from V and 4 bases from J, the gap between germline ends came to 13 bases. Germline V lookup: CDR1 SGHTA, CDR2 FQGNSA. CDR3 sequence: CASSLDPGTPYGYTF. CDR3 nucleotide sequence: TGTGCCAGCAGCTTAGACCCAGGGACCCCCTATGGCTACACCTTC. The full variable domain, with the rest looked up from reference TRBV7-2 and TRBJ1-2, is GAGVSQSPSNKVTEKGKDVELRCDPISGHTALYWYRQSLGQGLEFLIYFQGNSAPDKSGLPSDRFSAERTGGSVSTLTIQRTQQEDSAVYLCASSLDPGTPYGYTFGSGTRLTVV.

The J gene is TRBJ1-5, the V gene TRBV10-2; tentatively, D is TRBD1 (5 bases). This CDR3 region has 14 residues. CDR1 is WSHSY and CDR2 is SAAADI in the germline V gene. V lost 3 bases and J lost 3, with 9 bases in between. The CDR3 loop is CASSDRVPNQPQHF. The CDR3 DNA follows: TGCGCCAGCAGTGACAGGGTGCCCAATCAGCCCCAGCATTTT.

The genes are TRBV15 and TRBJ1-1, with 7 bases lining up with TRBD1. This CDR3 spans 17 amino acids. The V gene's germline CDR1 is LNHNV and CDR2 YYDKDF (reference sequence). V was pared by 1 base and J by 3 bases, with 11 bases of the junction left unmatched. The CDR3 spells CATSRATPRGFYTEAFF. The CDR3 DNA is TGTGCCACCAGCAGAGCGACTCCCAGGGGGTTTTACACTGAAGCTTTCTTT.

This clonotype was counted many times. The chain links TRBV6-5 to TRBJ2-3; D is unresolved. The germline V and J ends were trimmed by 0 bases and 6 bases, with 10 bases remaining between them. The CDR3 has 14 residues. Germline lookup yields CDR1 MNHEY and CDR2 SVGAGI. CDR3 protein: CASSYSENTDTQYF. As DNA, the CDR3 is TGTGCCAGCAGTTACTCCGAAAACACGGATACGCAGTATTTT.

Comment on this clonotype: Relative to the germline gene, one junction end is altered; a read error may explain this. The V call is TRBV7-9, the J call TRBJ2-2; a weak D match, TRBD2 (5 bases). The CDR3 totals 17 residues. Germline values: CDR1 SEHNR, CDR2 FQNEAQ (reference sequence). CDR3 residues: CASPREEGLGATGELIF. CDR3 DNA: TGTGCCAGCCCCCGGGAAGAGGGCTTGGGCGCCACCGGGGAGCTGATTTTT.

Concerning this clonotype: One base away lies a much larger clone, so this may be a sequencing read error. The chain links TRBV2 to TRBJ2-3; D possibly uses TRBD1 or TRBD2 (7 bases each). The CDR3 spans 13 residues. V dropped 7 bases and J dropped 14 bases, with 22 bases sitting between them. Germline-derived CDR1 and CDR2 are SNHLY and FYNNEI. The CDR3 region is CASIGLEGARRYF. The CDR3 DNA sequence: TGTGCCAGCATTGGACTAGAGGGGGCACGGAGGTATTTT. The full variable domain, with the rest looked up from reference TRBV2 and TRBJ2-3, is EPEVTQTPSHQVTQMGQEVILRCVPISNHLYFYWYRQILGQKVEFLVSFYNNEISEKSEIFDDQFSVERPDGSNFTLKIRSTKLEDSAMYFCASIGLEGARRYFGPGTRLTVL.